This T cell receptor beta chain comes out of a study of response to subunit inactivated influenza vaccine. TCRdb ran MiXCR on the RT-PCR reads and lists one entry per CDR3 protein. The sample holds about 310,000 distinct CDR3 sequences, around a fifth seen once. The table lists this clonotype with a few counts. The sequence was collected from a man aged 50 to 69 who received an inactivated influenza vaccine. The sample was PBMCs from blood, taken around 22 months after vaccination.

Written as DNA, the CDR3 is TGTGCCAGCAGCTTAATGGGCAGGGCGGGTACTGAAGCTTTCTTT. Its translation is CASSLMGRAGTEAFF. V and J are TRBV7-9 and TRBJ1-1; possible D gene TRBD1, 5 bases. Trimming stripped 2 bases from V and 5 bases from J, with 15 bases between. CDR1 and CDR2 (germline): SEHNR, FQNEAQ (reference sequence). The CDR3 is 15 residues long. Combining the CDR3 with reference TRBV7-9 and TRBJ1-1 gives the whole variable domain DTGVSQNPRHKITKRGQNVTFRCDPISEHNRLYWYRQTLGQGPEFLTYFQNEAQLEKSRLLSDRFSAERPKGSFSTLEIQRTEQGDSAMYLCASSLMGRAGTEAFFGQGTRLTVV.